Reported below is one T cell receptor (beta chain). The sample belongs to a study of shared clonotypes between healthy human individuals. Sequenced by immunoSEQ multiplex PCR; TCRdb stores in-frame clones only, minus some. Here the sample spans almost 700,000 clones, roughly nine tenths being singletons. With V trimmed by 1 base and J by 3 bases, 9 bases remained unmatched. This CDR3 comprises 17 residues. Looked up from germline, CDR1 is SGDLS and CDR2 is YYNGEE. Naive-designated CD8 cells lacked CD45RO, were positively enriched for CCR7, and omitted terminally differentiated effector memory CD45RA+ cells.

This chain connects TRBV9 to TRBJ2-1; 8 nucleotides agree with TRBD2. This receptor was obtained from a man aged 25-45 years in good health. Sequenced material: naive CD8+ T cells sorted from blood. CDR3 sequence (DNA): TGTGCCAGCAGCGTATATGGTAGCGGGAACCTCTACAATGAGCAGTTCTTC. Translation: CASSVYGSGNLYNEQFF.